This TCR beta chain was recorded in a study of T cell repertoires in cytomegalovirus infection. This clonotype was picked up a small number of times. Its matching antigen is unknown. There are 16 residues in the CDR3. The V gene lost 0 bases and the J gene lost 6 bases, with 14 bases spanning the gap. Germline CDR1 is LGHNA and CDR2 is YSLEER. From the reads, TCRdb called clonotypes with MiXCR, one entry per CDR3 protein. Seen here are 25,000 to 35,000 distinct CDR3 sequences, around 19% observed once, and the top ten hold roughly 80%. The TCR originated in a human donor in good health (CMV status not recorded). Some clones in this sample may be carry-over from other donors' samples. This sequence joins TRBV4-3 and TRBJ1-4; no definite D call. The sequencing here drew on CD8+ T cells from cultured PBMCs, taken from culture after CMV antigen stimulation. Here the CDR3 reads CASSQDRRVKDEKLFF. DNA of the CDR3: TGCGCCAGCAGCCAAGATCGTAGGGTAAAGGATGAAAAACTGTTTTTT.